This TCR beta chain was documented in a study of identical twins. V trimming: 6 bases; J trimming: 0 bases; junction bases outside the gene matches: 10. The germline V gene has CDR1 SGHVS and CDR2 FQNEAQ. The CDR3 is 16 amino acids. TCRdb reprocessed the 5' RACE reads with MiXCR, giving one entry per CDR3 protein. The sample includes 500,000 to 550,000 distinct CDR3 sequences, 22% of them seen just once. This clonotype appeared a few times. These data also formed part of another study, on T cells expressing NK-cell markers.

Sequenced material: CD4+ T cells sorted from blood. V usage is TRBV7-8 and J usage is TRBJ2-7; TRBD1 matches 8 bases. This clonotype originated in a young woman in good health. CDR3 sequence (DNA): TGTGCCAGCAGGCTAGAGAGAACAGGGGGCTCCTACGAGCAGTACTTC. Its protein is CASRLERTGGSYEQYF.